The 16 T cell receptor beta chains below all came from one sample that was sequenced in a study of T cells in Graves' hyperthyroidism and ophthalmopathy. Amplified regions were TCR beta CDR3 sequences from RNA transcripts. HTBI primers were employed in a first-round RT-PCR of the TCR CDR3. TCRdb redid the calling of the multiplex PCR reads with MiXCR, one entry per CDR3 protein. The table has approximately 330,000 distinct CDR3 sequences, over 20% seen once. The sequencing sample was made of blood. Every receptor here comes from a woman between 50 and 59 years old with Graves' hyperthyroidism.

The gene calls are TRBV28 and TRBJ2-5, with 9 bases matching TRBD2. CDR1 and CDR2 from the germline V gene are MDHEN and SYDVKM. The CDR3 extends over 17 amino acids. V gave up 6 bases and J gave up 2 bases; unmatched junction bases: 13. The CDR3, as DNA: TGTGCCAGCAGACCTCCGGGACTAGCAGCGATACAAGAGACCCAGTACTTC. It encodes CASRPPGLAAIQETQYF.

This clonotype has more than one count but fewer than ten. DNA of the CDR3: TGTGCCAGCAGCTTAGGAACCTCGGGGGGCTACACCTTC. Protein product: CASSLGTSGGYTF. V usage is TRBV7-3 and J usage is TRBJ1-2; D gene uncertain. Germline loops: CDR1 SGHTA, CDR2 FQGTGA. V lost 2 bases, J lost 8 bases, and 12 bases lay in between. The length of the CDR3 is 13 residues.

Here the CDR3 reads CASSDRGSGYTF. CDR3 sequence (DNA): TGTGCCAGCAGCGACAGGGGCTCGGGCTACACCTTC. This chain links TRBV27 with TRBJ1-2, with 8 bases identical to TRBD1. V was pared by 6 bases and J by 8 bases, with 5 bases of the junction left unmatched. CDR1 is MNHEY and CDR2 is SMNVEV in the germline V gene (reference sequence). The CDR3 runs to 12 residues.

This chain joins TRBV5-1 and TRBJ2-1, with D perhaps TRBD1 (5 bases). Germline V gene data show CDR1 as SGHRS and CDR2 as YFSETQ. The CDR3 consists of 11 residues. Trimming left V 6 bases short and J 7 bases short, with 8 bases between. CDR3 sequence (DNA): TGCGCCAGCACAGGGAAGAATGAGCAGTTCTTC. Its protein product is CASTGKNEQFF. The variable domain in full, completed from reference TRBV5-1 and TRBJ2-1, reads KAGVTQTPRYLIKTRGQQVTLSCSPISGHRSVSWYQQTPGQGLQFLFEYFSETQRNKGNFPGRFSGRQFSNSRSEMNVSTLELGDSALYLCASTGKNEQFFGPGTRLTVL.

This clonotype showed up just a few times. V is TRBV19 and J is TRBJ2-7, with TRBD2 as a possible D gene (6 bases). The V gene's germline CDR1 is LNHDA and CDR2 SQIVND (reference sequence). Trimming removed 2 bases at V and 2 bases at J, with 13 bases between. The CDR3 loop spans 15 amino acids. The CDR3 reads CASSIQGGGTYEQYF. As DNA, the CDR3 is TGTGCCAGTAGTATACAGGGAGGAGGGACCTACGAGCAGTACTTC.

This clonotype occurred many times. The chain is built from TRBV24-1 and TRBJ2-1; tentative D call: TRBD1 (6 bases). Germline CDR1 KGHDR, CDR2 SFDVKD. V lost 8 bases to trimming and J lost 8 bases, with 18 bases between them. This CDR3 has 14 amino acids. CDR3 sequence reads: CATMLGTLWDEQFF. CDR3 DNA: TGTGCCACCATGTTAGGGACACTGTGGGATGAGCAGTTCTTC.

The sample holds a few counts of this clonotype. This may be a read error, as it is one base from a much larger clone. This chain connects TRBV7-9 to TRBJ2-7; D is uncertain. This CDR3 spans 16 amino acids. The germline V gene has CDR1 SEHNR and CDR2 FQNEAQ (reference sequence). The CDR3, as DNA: TGTGCCAGCAAAAAATGGAATCTCGTAACGTTGGGCGAGCAGCACTTC. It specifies CASKKWNLVTLGEQHF.

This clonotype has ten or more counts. The CDR3 spells CASSGGGQGWSPLHF. The CDR3 DNA sequence: TGTGCCAGCAGTGGCGGAGGACAGGGTTGGTCACCCCTCCACTTT. The V and J genes are TRBV12-3 or TRBV12-4 and TRBJ1-6; the match to TRBD1 covers 8 bases. The CDR3 length is 15 residues. V lost 5 bases and J lost 10; bases outside the gene matches: 10.

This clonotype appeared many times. CDR3 loop: CASRTGTSVGETQYF. In nucleotides, the CDR3 is TGTGCCAGCAGAACCGGGACTAGCGTTGGAGAGACCCAGTACTTC. This rearrangement joins TRBV7-2 to TRBJ2-5, with 10 nucleotides matching TRBD2. The germline V gene encodes CDR1 SGHTA and CDR2 FQGNSA. This CDR3 has 15 amino acids. The V segment lost 6 bases and the J segment 4 bases; nucleotides outside the gene matches: 8.

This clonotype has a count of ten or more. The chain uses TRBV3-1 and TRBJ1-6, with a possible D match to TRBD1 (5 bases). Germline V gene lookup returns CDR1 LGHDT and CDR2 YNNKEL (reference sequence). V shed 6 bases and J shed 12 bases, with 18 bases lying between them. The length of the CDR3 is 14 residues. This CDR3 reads CASRGPGFRGPLHF. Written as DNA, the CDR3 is TGTGCCAGCAGGGGACCTGGGTTCCGGGGACCCCTCCACTTT.

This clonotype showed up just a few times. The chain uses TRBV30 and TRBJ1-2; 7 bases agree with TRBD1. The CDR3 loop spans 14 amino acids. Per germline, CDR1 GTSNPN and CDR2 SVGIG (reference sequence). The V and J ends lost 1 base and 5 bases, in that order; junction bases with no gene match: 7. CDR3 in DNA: TGTGCCTGGAGTGACACAGGGGATCGATATGGCTACACCTTC. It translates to CAWSDTGDRYGYTF.

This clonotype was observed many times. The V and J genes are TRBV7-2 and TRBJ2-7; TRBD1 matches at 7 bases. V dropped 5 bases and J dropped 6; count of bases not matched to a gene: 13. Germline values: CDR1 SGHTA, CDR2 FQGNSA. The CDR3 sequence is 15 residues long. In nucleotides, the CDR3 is TGTGCCAGCAGCCCTCAGGGACAGTTTGGCCTCGAGCAGTACTTC. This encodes CASSPQGQFGLEQYF.

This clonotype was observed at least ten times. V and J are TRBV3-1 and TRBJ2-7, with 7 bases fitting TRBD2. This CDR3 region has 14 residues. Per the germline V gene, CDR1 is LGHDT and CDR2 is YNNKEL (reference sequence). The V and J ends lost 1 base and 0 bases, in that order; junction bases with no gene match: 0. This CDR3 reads CASSQGLASYEQYF. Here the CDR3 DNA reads TGTGCCAGCAGCCAAGGACTAGCCTCCTACGAGCAGTACTTC.

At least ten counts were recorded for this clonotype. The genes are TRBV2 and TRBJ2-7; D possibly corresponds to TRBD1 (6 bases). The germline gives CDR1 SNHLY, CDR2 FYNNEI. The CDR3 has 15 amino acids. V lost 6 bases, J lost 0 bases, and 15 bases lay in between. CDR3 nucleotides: TGTGCCAGCAGAAAAGACAGGCGAATCTCCTACGAGCAGTACTTC. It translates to CASRKDRRISYEQYF.

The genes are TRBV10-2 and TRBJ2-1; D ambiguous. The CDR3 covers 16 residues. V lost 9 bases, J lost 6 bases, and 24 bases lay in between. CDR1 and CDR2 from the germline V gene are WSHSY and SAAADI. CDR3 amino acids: CARHDPSPLVSNEQFF. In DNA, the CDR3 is TGCGCCAGACATGACCCGTCCCCCCTGGTGAGCAATGAGCAGTTCTTC.

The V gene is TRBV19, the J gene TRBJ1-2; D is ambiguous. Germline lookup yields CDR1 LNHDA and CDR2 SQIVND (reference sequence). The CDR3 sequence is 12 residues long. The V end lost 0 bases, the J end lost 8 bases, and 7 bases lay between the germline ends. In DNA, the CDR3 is TGTGCCAGTAGTATAGATCGCTCGGGCTACACCTTC. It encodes CASSIDRSGYTF. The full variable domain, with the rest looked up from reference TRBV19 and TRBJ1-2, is DGGITQSPKYLFRKEGQNVTLSCEQNLNHDAMYWYRQDPGQGLRLIYYSQIVNDFQKGDIAEGYSVSREKKESFPLTVTSAQKNPTAFYLCASSIDRSGYTFGSGTRLTVV.